A single sample gave rise to the 23 T cell receptor beta chains below, sequenced in a study of blood T cell repertoires in COVID-19. TCRdb keeps only in-frame clones here, not all; method: immunoSEQ multiplex PCR. The profile shows about 110,000 clones, less than 90% of them singletons. The sample comprised peripheral blood. These receptors originate from a woman aged 55-70 years with acute or convalescent COVID-19.

The chain combines TRBV19 with TRBJ1-1, with TRBD1 matching 7 bases. With 7 bases clipped from V and 0 bases from J, the junction kept 11 bases outside the gene matches. Germline CDR1 LNHDA, CDR2 SQIVND (reference sequence). The CDR3 covers 16 residues. The CDR3 region is CASNVRTGGLNTEAFF. CDR3 DNA: TGTGCCAGTAACGTTCGGACAGGTGGGTTGAACACTGAAGCTTTCTTT.

The rearrangement uses TRBV7-8 and TRBJ1-1, with D possibly being TRBD1 (6 bases). In germline, CDR1 is SGHVS, CDR2 FQNEAQ. This CDR3 spans 14 amino acids. Trimming removed 5 bases from V and 4 bases from J, with 14 bases in between. The CDR3 sequence: CASSRGQIFTEAFF. The CDR3 DNA sequence: TGTGCCAGCAGCCGTGGACAGATCTTCACTGAAGCTTTCTTT.

This rearrangement joins TRBV28 to TRBJ2-3; D is possibly TRBD2 (6 bases). This CDR3 region has 12 residues. CDR1 MDHEN and CDR2 SYDVKM come from the germline V gene. The V gene lost 6 bases and the J gene lost 14 bases, with 18 bases spanning the gap. In DNA form, the CDR3 reads TGTGCCAGCAGCATACCCGGGACTCGTCGGTATTTT. Its translation: CASSIPGTRRYF.

The chain is built from TRBV9 and TRBJ1-2; tentatively, D is TRBD1 (5 bases). Germline V gene sequence: CDR1 SGDLS, CDR2 YYNGEE. The CDR3 contains 12 residues. V was clipped by 8 bases and J by 6 bases, with 14 bases between them. CDR3 in amino acids: CASQQWGDGYTF. The DNA of the CDR3 is TGTGCCAGTCAACAGTGGGGGGATGGCTACACCTTC. The whole variable domain, filled in from reference TRBV9 and TRBJ1-2, reads DSGVTQTPKHLITATGQRVTLRCSPRSGDLSVYWYQQSLDQGLQFLIQYYNGEERAKGNILERFSAQQFPDLHSELNLSSLELGDSALYFCASQQWGDGYTFGSGTRLTVV.

J is TRBJ1-1 and V is TRBV28; weak D call: TRBD1 (6 bases). The CDR3 totals 16 residues. V was trimmed by 5 bases and J by 5 bases, leaving 21 bases between them. CDR1 is MDHEN and CDR2 is SYDVKM in the germline V gene. The CDR3 region has the DNA TGTGCCAGCAGTCCCAACCCACGTACAGGGCAAACTGAAGCTTTCTTT. Translating gives CASSPNPRTGQTEAFF. The whole variable domain, remainder taken from reference TRBV28 and TRBJ1-1, is DVKVTQSSRYLVKRTGEKVFLECVQDMDHENMFWYRQDPGLGLRLIYFSYDVKMKEKGDIPEGYSVSREKKERFSLILESASTNQTSMYLCASSPNPRTGQTEAFFGQGTRLTVV.

The chain employs TRBV28 and TRBJ1-2; D uncertain. CDR3 length: 12 amino acids. Germline V gene data show CDR1 as MDHEN and CDR2 as SYDVKM. Trimming pared 5 bases from V and 4 bases from J, leaving 8 bases between. The chain's CDR3 is CASSQAIYGYTF. The CDR3 DNA reads TGTGCCAGCAGTCAGGCCATCTATGGCTACACCTTC.

The J gene is TRBJ2-1, the V gene TRBV28, with 9 bases matching TRBD2. V shed 7 bases and J 1 base; nucleotides not matched to a gene: 5. There are 15 residues in the CDR3. The germline gives CDR1 MDHEN, CDR2 SYDVKM. The chain's CDR3 is CASKGGGASYNEQFF. The CDR3 DNA sequence: TGTGCCAGCAAGGGCGGGGGGGCATCCTACAATGAGCAGTTCTTC.

V usage is TRBV9 and J usage is TRBJ1-1; D unresolved. This CDR3 has 14 residues. Germline V gives CDR1 SGDLS, CDR2 YYNGEE. Between the trimmed V and J ends, which lost 0 bases and 1 base, there was a span of 7 bases. CDR3 loop: CASSVEQKNTEAFF. DNA of the CDR3: TGTGCCAGCAGCGTAGAACAGAAGAACACTGAAGCTTTCTTT.

This clone was recorded once. The chain has TRBV6-6 and TRBJ2-5; no definite D call. This CDR3 spans 11 amino acids. Germline CDR1 and CDR2: MNHNY and SVGAGI (reference sequence). V dropped 6 bases and J dropped 3 bases, with 5 bases sitting between them. Written as DNA, the CDR3 is TGTGCCAGCAGCTCTGAAGAGACCCAGTACTTC. Its protein product is CASSSEETQYF.

This clone was counted a few times. V usage is TRBV7-2 and J usage is TRBJ2-4, with a weak D call TRBD1 (5 bases). V shed 0 bases and J shed 6 bases, with 9 bases lying between them. This CDR3 has 14 amino acids. Germline V lookup: CDR1 SGHTA, CDR2 FQGNSA. The CDR3 bases are TGTGCCAGCAGCTTAGCCGAGACAGCAAACATTCAGTACTTC. It is translated as CASSLAETANIQYF.

The genes are TRBV27 and TRBJ2-1; D is uncertain. This CDR3 is built from 17 residues. Germline V gene data show CDR1 as MNHEY and CDR2 as SMNVEV (reference sequence). V lost 0 bases and J 7 bases, leaving 19 bases between the germline ends. CDR3 amino acids: CASSLSGFAGLPNEQFF. CDR3 nucleotide sequence: TGTGCCAGCAGTTTATCGGGCTTCGCTGGGTTACCTAATGAGCAGTTCTTC.

The rearrangement links TRBV20-1 to TRBJ1-2; D gene ambiguous. The CDR3 runs 10 residues. The ends were cut back, 4 bases at V and 8 bases at J, with 8 bases in the middle. Germline CDR1 reads DFQATT; CDR2 reads SNEGSKA (reference sequence). For the CDR3, the DNA is TGCAGTGCTATGGAGGAGGGCTACACCTTC. Residues: CSAMEEGYTF.

The V gene is TRBV7-2, the J gene TRBJ2-2; TRBD1 or TRBD2 may be the D gene (5 bases each). CDR3 size: 13 residues. V lost 5 bases to trimming and J lost 7 bases, with 11 bases between them. Germline assignment: CDR1 SGHTA and CDR2 FQGNSA. The CDR3 loop reads CASSLEGYGELFF. In nucleotides, the CDR3 is TGTGCCAGCAGCCTAGAGGGGTACGGGGAGCTGTTTTTT.

This chain joins TRBV11-3 and TRBJ2-3, with 7 bases lining up with TRBD1. The CDR3 loop spans 15 amino acids. Germline assignment: CDR1 SGHNT and CDR2 YENEEA. Trimming at V came to 5 bases and at J to 0 bases, leaving 5 bases not matched to a gene. CDR3 sequence reads: CASSLSGGSTDTQYF. The CDR3 DNA sequence: TGTGCCAGCAGCCTTTCAGGGGGAAGCACAGATACGCAGTATTTT. Drawing the rest from reference TRBV11-3 and TRBJ2-3, the complete variable domain is EAGVVQSPRYKIIEKKQPVAFWCNPISGHNTLYWYLQNLGQGPELLIRYENEEAVDDSQLPKDRFSAERLKGVDSTLKIQPAELGDSAVYLCASSLSGGSTDTQYFGPGTRLTVL.

The chain carries TRBV6-4 and TRBJ2-1; TRBD2 aligns across 11 bases. There are 13 residues in the CDR3. The germline V gene encodes CDR1 MRHNA and CDR2 SNTAGT. With 9 bases clipped from V and 6 bases from J, the junction kept 4 bases outside the gene matches. CDR3 nucleotides: TGTGCCAGTGGGACTAGCGGATCCAATGAGCAGTTCTTC. It translates to CASGTSGSNEQFF.

This chain joins TRBV28 and TRBJ2-3; D ambiguous. The CDR3 extends over 15 amino acids. CDR1 and CDR2 from the germline V gene are MDHEN and SYDVKM. The V gene lost 7 bases and the J gene lost 1 base, with 15 bases spanning the gap. As DNA, the CDR3 is TGTGCCAGCATAGGAGCGACCGCTGGCACAGATACGCAGTATTTT. Protein sequence: CASIGATAGTDTQYF.

The V gene is TRBV19, the J gene TRBJ2-7; 7 bases line up with TRBD1. Germline V gives CDR1 LNHDA, CDR2 SQIVND (reference sequence). The J segment lost 4 bases and the V segment lost 5 bases, leaving 8 bases of the junction unmatched. This CDR3 spans 14 amino acids. DNA for the CDR3: TGTGCCAGTAGTTCCAGGGACAGACAGTACGAGCAGTACTTC. Protein: CASSSRDRQYEQYF.

The chain links TRBV6-5 to TRBJ2-1; 11 positions match TRBD2. Germline-derived CDR1 and CDR2 are MNHEY and SVGAGI. V was clipped by 2 bases and J by 9 bases; unmatched bases: 6. This CDR3 spans 15 amino acids. DNA of the CDR3: TGTGCCAGCAGTTACGAACTAGCGGGAGCTGTTGAGCAGTTCTTC. Amino acid sequence: CASSYELAGAVEQFF.

CDR3 region: CASSFTGVSGSNEQFF. CDR3 in DNA: TGTGCCAGCAGCTTTACAGGGGTCTCCGGGAGCAATGAGCAGTTCTTC. This chain connects TRBV7-9 to TRBJ2-1, with D possibly TRBD1 on 7 matching bases. The CDR3 extends over 16 amino acids. Trimming took off 3 bases at V and 6 bases at J, with 18 bases between the two ends. Germline lookup yields CDR1 SEHNR and CDR2 FQNEAQ (reference sequence).

This chain joins TRBV6-5 and TRBJ1-2; 7 positions agree with TRBD1. Trimming at V came to 6 bases and at J to 8 bases, leaving 3 bases not matched to a gene. The CDR3 loop spans 11 amino acids. Germline V gene lookup returns CDR1 MNHEY and CDR2 SVGAGI. CDR3: CASSPDRGYTF. CDR3 DNA sequence: TGTGCCAGCAGCCCGGACAGGGGCTACACCTTC.

This rearrangement joins TRBV18 to TRBJ1-4; no clear D gene. From germline, CDR1 is KGHSH and CDR2 LQKENI. V gave up 2 bases and J gave up 4 bases, with 14 bases separating them. There are 16 residues in the CDR3. CDR3 nucleotides: TGTGCCAGCTCACCAATTATGGGCCAGCTTAATGAAAAACTGTTTTTT. This gives the protein CASSPIMGQLNEKLFF.

In DNA, the CDR3 is TGTGCCAGCAGCCAAAGGACAGTTATCAACTATGGCTACACCTTC. Translating it yields CASSQRTVINYGYTF. The chain recombines TRBV3-1 (or the pseudogene TRBV3-2) with TRBJ1-2, with D possibly TRBD1 on 6 matching bases. Germline CDR1 and CDR2: LGHDT and YNNKEL (reference sequence). The CDR3 covers 15 residues. V was clipped by 2 bases and J by 2 bases, with 12 bases between them.

The chain joins TRBV7-2 to TRBJ2-7, with 10 bases lining up with TRBD2. This CDR3 comprises 14 residues. J gave up 6 bases and V 2 bases, and 4 bases lay outside the gene matches. Germline lookup yields CDR1 SGHTA and CDR2 FQGNSA. DNA of the CDR3: TGTGCCAGCAGCTTATCTCTAGCGGGAGTCGAGCAGTACTTC. This sequence encodes CASSLSLAGVEQYF.